This T cell receptor (beta chain) was recorded in a study of T cells in Graves' hyperthyroidism and ophthalmopathy. Study-level results: Ophthalmopathy and stable hyperthyroidism were told apart by a 13 V-J model. Blood shared most expanded thyroid clonotypes above 0.001.

TCR beta CDR3 regions were amplified from RNA transcripts. Researchers ran a first-round RT-PCR on the TCR CDR3 using the HTBI primer set. TCRdb recomputed calls from the multiplex PCR reads with MiXCR, one row per CDR3 protein. Among roughly 630,000 distinct CDR3 sequences listed, 15% to 19% were seen once. This clonotype appeared many times. The antigen remains unidentified. CDR3 length: 11 amino acids. Looked up from germline, CDR1 is SGHVS and CDR2 is FNYEAQ. Deletions cut 8 bases from V and 5 bases from J, with 8 bases between. PBMCs came from 10 ml fresh peripheral blood. Sequenced sample: blood. This receptor was identified in a woman in her twenties or thirties with Graves' hyperthyroidism. The rearrangement joins TRBV7-6 to TRBJ2-3; D call uncertain. The CDR3 DNA reads TGTGCCAGCGCCCCAGGAGATACGCAGTATTTT. It codes for CASAPGDTQYF.